This T cell receptor (beta chain) was observed in a study of blood T cells in healthy people across ages. Each sample gave at least 6 million isolated PBMCs. Extractions gave at least 6 micrograms of total RNA per sample. Study-level points and caveats: Versus aged donors, long-lived donors had higher diversity and more naive CD4+ cells.

About this clonotype: What it recognizes is unknown.

Germline CDR1 and CDR2: MRHNA and SNTAGT. This CDR3 comprises 15 residues. A second roughly 7 to 11 cycle PCR used barcoded and J-beta primers. Via MiXCR, TCRdb re-called the 5' RACE reads, giving one row per CDR3 protein. The table shows some 640,000 distinct CDR3 sequences, with roughly 50% occurring only once. The genes are TRBV6-4 and TRBJ2-1; TRBD2 aligns across 11 bases. The end of the DNA fits TRBJ2-7 better, so the J call may be wrong. Sequenced sample: blood. This receptor was taken from a woman aged 60-70 years in good health. The chain's CDR3 is CASSDGTSGTYEQYF. The CDR3 nucleotides read TGTGCCAGCAGTGACGGGACTAGCGGAACCTACGAGCAGTACTTC.